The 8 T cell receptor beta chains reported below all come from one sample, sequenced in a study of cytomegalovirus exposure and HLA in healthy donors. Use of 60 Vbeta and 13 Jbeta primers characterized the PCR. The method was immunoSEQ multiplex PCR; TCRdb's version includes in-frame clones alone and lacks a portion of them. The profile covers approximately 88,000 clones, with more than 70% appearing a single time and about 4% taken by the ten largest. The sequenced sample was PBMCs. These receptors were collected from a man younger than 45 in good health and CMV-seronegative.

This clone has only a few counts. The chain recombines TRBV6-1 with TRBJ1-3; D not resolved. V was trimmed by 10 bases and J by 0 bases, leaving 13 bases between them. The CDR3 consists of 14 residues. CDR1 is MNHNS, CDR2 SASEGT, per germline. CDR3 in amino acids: CATDSLYSGNTIYF. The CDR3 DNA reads TGTGCCACCGACTCACTCTACTCTGGAAACACCATATATTTT.

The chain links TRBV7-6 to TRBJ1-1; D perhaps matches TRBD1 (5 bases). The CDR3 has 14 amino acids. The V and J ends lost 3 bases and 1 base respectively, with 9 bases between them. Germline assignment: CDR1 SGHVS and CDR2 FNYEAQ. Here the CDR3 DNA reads TGTGCCAGCAGCTTGTCAACAGGGAACACTGAAGCTTTCTTT. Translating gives CASSLSTGNTEAFF.

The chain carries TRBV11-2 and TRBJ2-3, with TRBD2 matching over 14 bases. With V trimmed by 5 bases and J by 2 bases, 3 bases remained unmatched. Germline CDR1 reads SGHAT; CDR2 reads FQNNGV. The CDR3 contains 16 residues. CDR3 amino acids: CASSATSGRATDTQYF. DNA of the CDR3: TGTGCCAGCAGCGCGACTAGCGGGAGGGCCACAGATACGCAGTATTTT.

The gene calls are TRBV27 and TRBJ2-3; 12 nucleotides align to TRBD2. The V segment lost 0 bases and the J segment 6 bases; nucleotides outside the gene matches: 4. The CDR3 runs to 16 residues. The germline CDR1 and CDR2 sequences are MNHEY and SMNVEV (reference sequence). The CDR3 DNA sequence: TGTGCCAGCAGTTTATCGTCTACTAGCGGGAGGGATACGCAGTATTTT. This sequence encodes CASSLSSTSGRDTQYF.

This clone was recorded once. Here the CDR3 reads CASSWDRGDTIYF. CDR3 sequence (DNA): TGTGCCAGCAGCTGGGACAGGGGGGACACCATATATTTT. The chain employs TRBV5-6 and TRBJ1-3; 11 nucleotides agree with TRBD1. The length of the CDR3 is 13 residues. From germline, CDR1 is SGHDT and CDR2 YYEEEE. V lost 3 bases to trimming and J lost 8 bases; unmatched junction nucleotides: 1.

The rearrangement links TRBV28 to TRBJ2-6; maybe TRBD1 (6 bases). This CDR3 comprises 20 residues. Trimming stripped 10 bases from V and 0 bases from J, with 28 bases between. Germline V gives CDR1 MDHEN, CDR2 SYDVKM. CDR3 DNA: TGTGCCACCCGTATAGTCTTTGAGACAGGTCTAAGCTCTGGGGCCAACGTCCTGACTTTC. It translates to CATRIVFETGLSSGANVLTF.

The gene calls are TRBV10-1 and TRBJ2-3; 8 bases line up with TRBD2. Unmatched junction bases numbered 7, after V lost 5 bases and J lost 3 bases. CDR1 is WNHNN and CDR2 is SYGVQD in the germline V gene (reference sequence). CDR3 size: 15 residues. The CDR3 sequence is CASSSPSGGTDTQYF. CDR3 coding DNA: TGCGCCAGCAGTTCCCCAAGCGGGGGAACAGATACGCAGTATTTT.

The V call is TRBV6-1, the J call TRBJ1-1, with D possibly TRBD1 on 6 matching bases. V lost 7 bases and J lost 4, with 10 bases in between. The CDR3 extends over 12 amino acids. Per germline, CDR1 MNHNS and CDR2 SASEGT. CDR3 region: CASKTQGTEAFF. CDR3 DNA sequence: TGTGCCAGCAAAACACAGGGCACTGAAGCTTTCTTT.